The sequence of this T cell receptor (beta chain) was determined in a study of cytomegalovirus exposure and HLA in healthy donors. The V end was cut by 1 base, the J end by 5 bases, with 10 bases between. CDR1 and CDR2 (germline): SGHRS, YFSETQ. The CDR3 is 14 residues long. General study points: In a later analysis, CMV-associated beta chains were mostly HLA-associated, it appeared. Researchers catalogued approximately 160 TCR beta chains as cytomegalovirus-associated. Some segments of the V type, notably TRBV6-2 and TRBV6-3, were excluded as indistinguishable.

The PCR employed 60 Vbeta primers together with 13 Jbeta primers. Assay used: immunoSEQ multiplex PCR; TCRdb lists only in-frame clones, some missing. The top ten clones hold 3.5% to 4.5% of a sample with 100,000 to 150,000 clones, less than 80% of them seen once. For this clone: Its antigen remains unidentified.

What was sequenced was PBMCs. The rearrangement links TRBV5-1 to TRBJ2-1; perhaps TRBD2 as D (6 bases). The TCR was taken from a man aged 40-49 years in good health and CMV-seropositive. CDR3 coding DNA: TGCGCCAGCAGCTTGAGGCGGGGAGACAATGAGCAGTTCTTC. Its translation is CASSLRRGDNEQFF. The full variable domain, rest sourced from reference TRBV5-1 and TRBJ2-1, is KAGVTQTPRYLIKTRGQQVTLSCSPISGHRSVSWYQQTPGQGLQFLFEYFSETQRNKGNFPGRFSGRQFSNSRSEMNVSTLELGDSALYLCASSLRRGDNEQFFGPGTRLTVL.